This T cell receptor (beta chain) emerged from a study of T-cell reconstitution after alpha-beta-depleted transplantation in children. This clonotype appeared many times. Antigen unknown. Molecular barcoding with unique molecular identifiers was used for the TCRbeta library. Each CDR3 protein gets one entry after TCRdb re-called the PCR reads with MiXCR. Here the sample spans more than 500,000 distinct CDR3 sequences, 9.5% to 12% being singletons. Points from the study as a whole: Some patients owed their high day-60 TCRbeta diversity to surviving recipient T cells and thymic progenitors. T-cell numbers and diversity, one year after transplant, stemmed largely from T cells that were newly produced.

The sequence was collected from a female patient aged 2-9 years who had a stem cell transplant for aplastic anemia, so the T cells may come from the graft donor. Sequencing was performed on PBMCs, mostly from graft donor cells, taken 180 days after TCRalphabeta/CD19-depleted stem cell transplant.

The CDR3 DNA reads TGCGCCAGCAGCCAAGGGGCGGGAGCCCATGAAAACATTCAGTACTTC. This gives the protein CASSQGAGAHENIQYF. The chain combines TRBV4-3 with TRBJ2-4; 7 bases fit TRBD2. Per germline, CDR1 LGHNA and CDR2 YSLEER. The CDR3 sequence is 16 residues long. Trimming at V came to 1 base and at J to 5 bases, leaving 8 bases not matched to a gene.